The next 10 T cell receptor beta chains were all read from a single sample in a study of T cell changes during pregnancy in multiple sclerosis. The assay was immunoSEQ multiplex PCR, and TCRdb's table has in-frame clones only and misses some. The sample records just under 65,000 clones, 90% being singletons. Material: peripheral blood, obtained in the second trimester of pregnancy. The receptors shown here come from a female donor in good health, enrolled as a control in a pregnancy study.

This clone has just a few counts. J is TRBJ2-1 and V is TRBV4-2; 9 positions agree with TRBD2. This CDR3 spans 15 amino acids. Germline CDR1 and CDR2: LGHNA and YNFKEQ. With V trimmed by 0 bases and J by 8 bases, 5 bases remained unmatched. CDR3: CASSQERGGGDEQFF. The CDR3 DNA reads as TGTGCCAGCAGCCAAGAGCGGGGGGGCGGCGATGAGCAGTTCTTC.

The CDR3 DNA sequence: TGTGCCAGCCTGGCCAGGGTACCCACTGAAGCTTTCTTT. Residues: CASLARVPTEAFF. This sequence joins TRBV6-1 and TRBJ1-1; D possibly corresponds to TRBD1 (5 bases). This CDR3 is 13 amino acids long. V gave up 8 bases and J gave up 4 bases, with 14 bases separating them. Germline V gene sequence: CDR1 MNHNS, CDR2 SASEGT.

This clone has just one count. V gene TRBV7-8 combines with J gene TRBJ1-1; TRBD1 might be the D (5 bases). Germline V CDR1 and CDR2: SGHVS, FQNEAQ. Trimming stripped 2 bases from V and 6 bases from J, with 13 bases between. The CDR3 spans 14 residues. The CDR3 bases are TGTGCCAGCAGCTTAAAGCAGGGAGGGTCTGAAGCTTTCTTT. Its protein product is CASSLKQGGSEAFF.

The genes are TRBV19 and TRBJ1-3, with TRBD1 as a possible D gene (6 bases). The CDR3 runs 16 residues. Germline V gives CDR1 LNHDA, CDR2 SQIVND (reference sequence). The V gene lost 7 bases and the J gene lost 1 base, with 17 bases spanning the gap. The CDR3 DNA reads TGTGCCAGTACTGGAGGGGGGGTCCCGTCTGGAAACACCATATATTTT. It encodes CASTGGGVPSGNTIYF.

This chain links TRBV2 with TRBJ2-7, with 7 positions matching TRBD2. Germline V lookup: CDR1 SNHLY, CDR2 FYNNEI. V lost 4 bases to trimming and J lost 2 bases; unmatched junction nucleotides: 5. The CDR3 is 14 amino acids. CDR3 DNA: TGTGCCAGCAGTGGTAGCGGGTACCCCTACGAGCAGTACTTC. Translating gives CASSGSGYPYEQYF.

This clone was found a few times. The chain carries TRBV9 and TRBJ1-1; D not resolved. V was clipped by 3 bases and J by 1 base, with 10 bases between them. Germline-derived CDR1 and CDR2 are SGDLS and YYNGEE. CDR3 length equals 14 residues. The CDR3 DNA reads TGTGCCAGCAGCGCCGGTGAGGGGAACACTGAAGCTTTCTTT. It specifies CASSAGEGNTEAFF.

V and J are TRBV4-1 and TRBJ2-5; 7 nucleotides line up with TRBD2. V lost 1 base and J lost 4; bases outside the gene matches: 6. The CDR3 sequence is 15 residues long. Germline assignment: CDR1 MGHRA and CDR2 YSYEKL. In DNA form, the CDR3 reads TGCGCCAGCAGCCAAGGGGCCAGGGAGGGAGAGACCCAGTACTTC. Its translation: CASSQGAREGETQYF.

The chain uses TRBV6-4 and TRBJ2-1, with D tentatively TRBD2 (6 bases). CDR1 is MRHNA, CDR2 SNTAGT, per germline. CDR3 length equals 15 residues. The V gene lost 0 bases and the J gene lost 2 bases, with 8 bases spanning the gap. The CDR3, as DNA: TGTGCCAGCAGTGACTCCACTAGCCCCTACAATGAGCAGTTCTTC. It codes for CASSDSTSPYNEQFF.

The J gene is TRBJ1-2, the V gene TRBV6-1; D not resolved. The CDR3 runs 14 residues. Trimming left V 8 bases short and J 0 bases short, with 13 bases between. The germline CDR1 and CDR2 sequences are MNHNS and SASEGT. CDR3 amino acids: CASGSITANYGYTF. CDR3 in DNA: TGTGCCAGCGGTTCAATTACAGCTAACTATGGCTACACCTTC.

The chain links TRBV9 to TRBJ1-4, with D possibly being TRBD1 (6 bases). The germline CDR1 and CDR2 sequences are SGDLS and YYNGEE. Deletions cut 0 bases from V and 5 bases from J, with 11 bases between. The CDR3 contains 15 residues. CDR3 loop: CASSVEGGVNEKLFF. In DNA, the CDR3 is TGTGCCAGCAGCGTAGAGGGGGGGGTCAATGAAAAACTGTTTTTT.